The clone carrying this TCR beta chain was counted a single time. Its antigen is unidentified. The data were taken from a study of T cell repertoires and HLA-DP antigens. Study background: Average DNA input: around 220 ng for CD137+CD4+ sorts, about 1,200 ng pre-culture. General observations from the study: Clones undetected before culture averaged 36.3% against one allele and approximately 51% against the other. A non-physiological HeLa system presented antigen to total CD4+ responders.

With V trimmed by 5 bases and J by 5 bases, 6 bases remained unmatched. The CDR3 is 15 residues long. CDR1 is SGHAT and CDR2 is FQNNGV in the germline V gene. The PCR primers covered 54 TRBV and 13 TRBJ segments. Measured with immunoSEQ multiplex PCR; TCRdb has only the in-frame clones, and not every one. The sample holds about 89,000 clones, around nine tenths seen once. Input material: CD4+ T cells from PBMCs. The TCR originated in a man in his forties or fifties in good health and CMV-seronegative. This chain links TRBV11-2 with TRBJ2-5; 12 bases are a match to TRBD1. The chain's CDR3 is CASSRGTGGGETQYF. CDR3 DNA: TGTGCCAGCAGCCGAGGGACAGGGGGCGGGGAGACCCAGTACTTC. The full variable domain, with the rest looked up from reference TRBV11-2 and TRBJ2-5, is EAGVAQSPRYKIIEKRQSVAFWCNPISGHATLYWYQQILGQGPKLLIQFQNNGVVDDSQLPKDRFSAERLKGVDSTLKIQPAKLEDSAVYLCASSRGTGGGETQYFGPGTRLLVL.